This entry lists 26 T cell receptor beta chains sequenced from one sample in a study of T cell changes during pregnancy in multiple sclerosis. Sequencing was performed with immunoSEQ multiplex PCR; in TCRdb, only in-frame clones are kept and a portion is missing. The sample includes about 80,000 clones, over 75% of them seen just once. Material: peripheral blood, obtained before pregnancy. All receptors come from a female donor with multiple sclerosis, enrolled in a pregnancy study.

The rearrangement uses TRBV5-4 and TRBJ1-4, with 7 bases that match TRBD1. CDR1 SGHNT and CDR2 YYREEE come from the germline V gene (reference sequence). This CDR3 spans 14 amino acids. Trimming cost V 4 bases and J 5 bases; bases outside gene matches: 5. As DNA, the CDR3 is TGTGCCAGCAGCCCGACAGGGAGGAATGAAAAACTGTTTTTT. Amino acid sequence: CASSPTGRNEKLFF.

V and J are TRBV27 and TRBJ1-6, with 9 positions matching TRBD1. The junction had 5 bases not matched to a gene; V was cut back by 6 bases and J by 8 bases. This CDR3 region has 14 residues. Germline V lookup: CDR1 MNHEY, CDR2 SMNVEV (reference sequence). The CDR3 spells CASSLDRGYSPLHF. CDR3 bases: TGTGCCAGCAGCCTGGACAGGGGTTATTCACCCCTCCACTTT.

This clone came up a few times. This chain joins TRBV4-1 and TRBJ2-7, with D possibly being TRBD1 (5 bases). CDR1 is MGHRA and CDR2 is YSYEKL in the germline V gene. The CDR3 contains 15 residues. The germline V and J ends were trimmed by 1 base and 0 bases, with 10 bases remaining between them. Written as DNA, the CDR3 is TGCGCCAGCAGCCAAGGGACAAGGAGCTCCTACGAGCAGTACTTC. Its translation: CASSQGTRSSYEQYF.

This clone has just one count. The chain is built from TRBV6-5 and TRBJ2-2, with 10 bases matching TRBD1. The germline V gene encodes CDR1 MNHEY and CDR2 SVGAGI. The CDR3 runs 14 residues. Trimming removed 2 bases from V and 7 bases from J; junction bases left unmatched: 1. CDR3 in amino acids: CASSYRDRGGELFF. In DNA form, the CDR3 reads TGTGCCAGCAGTTACCGGGACAGGGGCGGGGAGCTGTTTTTT.

J is TRBJ2-1 and V is TRBV19; 12 bases agree with TRBD2. The CDR3 extends over 17 amino acids. The J segment lost 8 bases and the V segment lost 0 bases, leaving 8 bases of the junction unmatched. Looked up from germline, CDR1 is LNHDA and CDR2 is SQIVND (reference sequence). The CDR3, as DNA: TGTGCCAGTAGTATAGATCCGGCTAGCGGGGGGGCCTATGAGCAGTTCTTC. Encoded protein: CASSIDPASGGAYEQFF.

The rearrangement joins TRBV15 to TRBJ1-2; a weak D match, TRBD1 (6 bases). From germline, CDR1 is LNHNV and CDR2 YYDKDF (reference sequence). The CDR3 is 16 amino acids. The V end was cut by 1 base, the J end by 0 bases, with 12 bases between. CDR3 sequence (DNA): TGTGCCACCAGCAGAGCTCTACAGGGAGCTAACTATGGCTACACCTTC. Translated: CATSRALQGANYGYTF.

The V and J genes are TRBV7-2 and TRBJ2-3, with D possibly TRBD1 on 5 matching bases. CDR1 SGHTA and CDR2 FQGNSA come from the germline V gene. CDR3 length: 15 amino acids. V was shortened by 6 bases and J by 0 bases, with 13 bases between the two germline ends. The CDR3 region is CASSPQGISTDTQYF. The CDR3 DNA reads as TGTGCCAGCAGTCCTCAGGGCATTAGCACAGATACGCAGTATTTT.

The chain links TRBV7-9 to TRBJ1-2, with 8 bases identical to TRBD1. V lost 2 bases to trimming and J lost 1 base; unmatched junction nucleotides: 3. CDR1 and CDR2 (germline): SEHNR, FQNEAQ (reference sequence). This CDR3 spans 15 amino acids. The CDR3 loop is CASSLTGGRNYGYTF. CDR3 nucleotides: TGTGCCAGCAGCTTAACAGGGGGGCGTAACTATGGCTACACCTTC.

The chain uses TRBV5-1 and TRBJ1-3, with D perhaps TRBD1 (6 bases). Germline CDR1 and CDR2: SGHRS and YFSETQ. V lost 0 bases, J lost 0 bases, and 16 bases lay in between. CDR3 size: 18 residues. The CDR3 spells CASSLALGGPSSGNTIYF. The CDR3 DNA sequence: TGCGCCAGCAGCTTGGCCCTTGGGGGCCCTAGCTCTGGAAACACCATATATTTT.

V and J are TRBV5-1 and TRBJ1-4, with 8 nucleotides matching TRBD1. V lost 1 base and J lost 6; bases outside the gene matches: 5. The CDR3 is made up of 15 amino acids. Germline CDR1 SGHRS, CDR2 YFSETQ. The CDR3 nucleotides are TGCGCCAGCAGCTTGTTCAGGGGGCTAGATGAAAAACTGTTTTTT. This sequence encodes CASSLFRGLDEKLFF.

The V gene is TRBV28, the J gene TRBJ1-6; the D is unclear. Trimming pared 3 bases from V and 8 bases from J, leaving 17 bases between. Per the germline V gene, CDR1 is MDHEN and CDR2 is SYDVKM. The CDR3 has 16 amino acids. CDR3 protein: CASSFPGGQEHSPLHF. The CDR3 bases are TGTGCCAGCAGTTTCCCCGGAGGGCAAGAACATTCACCCCTCCACTTT. The entire variable domain, with the rest obtained from reference TRBV28 and TRBJ1-6, is as follows: DVKVTQSSRYLVKRTGEKVFLECVQDMDHENMFWYRQDPGLGLRLIYFSYDVKMKEKGDIPEGYSVSREKKERFSLILESASTNQTSMYLCASSFPGGQEHSPLHFGNGTRLTVT.

V is TRBV28 and J is TRBJ1-2; 9 nucleotides agree with TRBD1. V gave up 6 bases and J gave up 6 bases; unmatched junction bases: 8. Germline-derived CDR1 and CDR2 are MDHEN and SYDVKM. The CDR3 has 14 residues. The DNA of the CDR3 is TGTGCCAGCAGACCGGGACAGGGTACCCATGGCTACACCTTC. Translated: CASRPGQGTHGYTF.

The CDR3 loop reads CASSFEVSTEAFF. The CDR3 DNA follows: TGTGCCAGCAGCTTCGAGGTTAGCACTGAAGCTTTCTTT. The chain has TRBV7-9 and TRBJ1-1, with D unresolved. Per germline, CDR1 SEHNR and CDR2 FQNEAQ (reference sequence). The CDR3 contains 13 residues. V lost 3 bases, J lost 4 bases, and 9 bases lay in between.

The gene calls are TRBV4-3 and TRBJ1-1, with TRBD1 as a possible D gene (5 bases). The CDR3 contains 14 residues. CDR1 is LGHNA, CDR2 YSLEER, per germline. The ends were cut back, 4 bases at V and 4 bases at J, with 13 bases in the middle. In DNA, the CDR3 is TGCGCCAGCAGCCGCGTCAGGGCAGGCACTGAAGCTTTCTTT. This sequence encodes CASSRVRAGTEAFF.

This chain links TRBV7-2 with TRBJ2-1, with 11 bases fitting TRBD2. J was trimmed by 1 base and V by 5 bases; bases with no gene match: 4. CDR1 SGHTA and CDR2 FQGNSA come from the germline V gene. The CDR3 sequence is 16 residues long. The CDR3 loop is CASSPGLAESYNEQFF. The CDR3 region has the DNA TGTGCCAGCAGCCCGGGACTAGCGGAATCCTACAATGAGCAGTTCTTC.

The rearrangement links TRBV5-1 to TRBJ1-3; weak D call: TRBD1 (6 bases). The CDR3 totals 15 residues. Germline V gene data show CDR1 as SGHRS and CDR2 as YFSETQ. The ends were cut back, 0 bases at V and 4 bases at J, with 11 bases in the middle. The CDR3 loop is CASSLAEGQGNTIYF. CDR3 DNA: TGCGCCAGCAGCTTGGCCGAAGGACAGGGAAACACCATATATTTT. The full variable domain, its missing parts supplied by reference TRBV5-1 and TRBJ1-3, is KAGVTQTPRYLIKTRGQQVTLSCSPISGHRSVSWYQQTPGQGLQFLFEYFSETQRNKGNFPGRFSGRQFSNSRSEMNVSTLELGDSALYLCASSLAEGQGNTIYFGEGSWLTVV.

V is TRBV7-2 and J is TRBJ2-7; the D gene is possibly TRBD1 (6 bases). Trimming took off 8 bases at V and 2 bases at J, with 16 bases between the two ends. The CDR3 contains 14 residues. In germline, CDR1 is SGHTA, CDR2 FQGNSA. CDR3 DNA: TGTGCCAGCCGATCGGGGCAGGGGACCTACGAGCAGTACTTC. Translated, it gives CASRSGQGTYEQYF.

V gene TRBV10-2 combines with J gene TRBJ1-2, with D tentatively TRBD1 (6 bases). Germline V lookup: CDR1 WSHSY, CDR2 SAAADI. The CDR3 loop spans 11 amino acids. The V and J ends lost 3 bases and 8 bases respectively, with 7 bases between them. This chain's CDR3 is CASSDRGGYTF. In DNA form, the CDR3 reads TGCGCCAGCAGTGATAGGGGGGGCTACACCTTC.

The chain employs TRBV4-3 and TRBJ2-7; possibly TRBD1 for D (5 bases). Looked up from germline, CDR1 is LGHNA and CDR2 is YSLEER. The CDR3 spans 15 residues. V lost 1 base, J lost 3 bases, and 13 bases lay in between. The CDR3 region is CASSQGGRAGYEQYF. For the CDR3, the DNA is TGCGCCAGCAGCCAAGGCGGCAGGGCTGGCTACGAGCAGTACTTC.

The chain joins TRBV28 to TRBJ1-5; D gene uncertain. Trimming left V 6 bases short and J 4 bases short, with 10 bases between. This CDR3 spans 13 amino acids. CDR1 MDHEN and CDR2 SYDVKM come from the germline V gene. For the CDR3, the DNA is TGTGCCAGCAGGAGCGACGGAAATCAGCCCCAGCATTTT. The encoded protein is CASRSDGNQPQHF. Full variable domain (missing parts from reference TRBV28 and TRBJ1-5): DVKVTQSSRYLVKRTGEKVFLECVQDMDHENMFWYRQDPGLGLRLIYFSYDVKMKEKGDIPEGYSVSREKKERFSLILESASTNQTSMYLCASRSDGNQPQHFGDGTRLSIL.

This chain connects TRBV6-1 to TRBJ1-1; no reliable D call. Germline V gene lookup returns CDR1 MNHNS and CDR2 SASEGT. This CDR3 has 14 residues. With 4 bases removed from V and 3 bases from J, the gap between germline ends came to 12 bases. The CDR3 DNA is TGTGCCAGCAGTGTGCAAGGGAGGGACACTGAAGCTTTCTTT. It translates to CASSVQGRDTEAFF.

The chain couples TRBV7-6 to TRBJ2-5; D gene ambiguous. The V gene's germline CDR1 is SGHVS and CDR2 FNYEAQ. V was clipped by 6 bases and J by 3 bases, with 14 bases between them. The CDR3 is 14 amino acids. The CDR3, as DNA: TGTGCCAGCAGACCAGGCCTGACGGAAGAGACCCAGTACTTC. Protein sequence: CASRPGLTEETQYF. The complete variable domain, with remaining parts taken from reference TRBV7-6 and TRBJ2-5, reads GAGVSQSPRYKVTKRGQDVALRCDPISGHVSLYWYRQALGQGPEFLTYFNYEAQQDKSGLPNDRFSAERPEGSISTLTIQRTEQRDSAMYRCASRPGLTEETQYFGPGTRLLVL.

The chain joins TRBV28 to TRBJ2-2; TRBD2 aligns across 12 bases. This CDR3 contains 17 residues. CDR1 MDHEN and CDR2 SYDVKM come from the germline V gene. Trimming removed 3 bases from V and 6 bases from J; junction bases left unmatched: 8. CDR3 amino acids: CASSLASGGARAGELFF. The CDR3 DNA reads as TGTGCCAGCAGTTTGGCTAGCGGGGGGGCGCGGGCCGGGGAGCTGTTTTTT. Complete variable domain (other parts from reference TRBV28 and TRBJ2-2): DVKVTQSSRYLVKRTGEKVFLECVQDMDHENMFWYRQDPGLGLRLIYFSYDVKMKEKGDIPEGYSVSREKKERFSLILESASTNQTSMYLCASSLASGGARAGELFFGEGSRLTVL.

The V and J genes are TRBV7-6 and TRBJ1-3; TRBD1 matches 7 bases. The CDR3 is 17 residues long. V shed 6 bases and J 0 bases; nucleotides not matched to a gene: 11. Per the germline V gene, CDR1 is SGHVS and CDR2 is FNYEAQ. The DNA of the CDR3 is TGTGCCAGCAGTTCGTTACAGGGGCCATACTCTGGAAACACCATATATTTT. It encodes CASSSLQGPYSGNTIYF.

CDR3 coding DNA: TGTGCCAGCAGTTTAATCCCTCGGGGGGCTGAAGCTTTCTTT. This sequence encodes CASSLIPRGAEAFF. The chain combines TRBV27 with TRBJ1-1; the D gene is possibly TRBD1 (5 bases). Germline loops: CDR1 MNHEY, CDR2 SMNVEV (reference sequence). V gave up 2 bases and J gave up 6 bases, with 13 bases separating them. The CDR3 is 14 residues long.

V gene TRBV6-5 combines with J gene TRBJ2-7, with 9 bases aligning to TRBD1. J lost 5 bases, V lost 2 bases, and 4 bases had no gene match. Germline loops: CDR1 MNHEY, CDR2 SVGAGI. This CDR3 is built from 14 residues. The CDR3 nucleotides are TGTGCCAGCAGTTACGGACAGGGGCTGCACGAGCAGTACTTC. This sequence encodes CASSYGQGLHEQYF.